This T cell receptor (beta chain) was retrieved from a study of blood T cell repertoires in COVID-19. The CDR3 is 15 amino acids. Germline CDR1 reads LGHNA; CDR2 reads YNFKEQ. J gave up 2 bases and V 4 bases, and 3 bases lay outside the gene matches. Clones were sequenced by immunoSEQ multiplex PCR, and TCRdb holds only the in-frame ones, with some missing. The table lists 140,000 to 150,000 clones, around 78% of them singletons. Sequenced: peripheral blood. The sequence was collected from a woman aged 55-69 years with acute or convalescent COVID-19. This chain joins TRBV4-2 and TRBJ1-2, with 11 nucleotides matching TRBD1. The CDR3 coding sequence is TGTGCCAGCAGCCCTCGGACAGGGGGCAACTATGGCTACACCTTC. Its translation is CASSPRTGGNYGYTF.